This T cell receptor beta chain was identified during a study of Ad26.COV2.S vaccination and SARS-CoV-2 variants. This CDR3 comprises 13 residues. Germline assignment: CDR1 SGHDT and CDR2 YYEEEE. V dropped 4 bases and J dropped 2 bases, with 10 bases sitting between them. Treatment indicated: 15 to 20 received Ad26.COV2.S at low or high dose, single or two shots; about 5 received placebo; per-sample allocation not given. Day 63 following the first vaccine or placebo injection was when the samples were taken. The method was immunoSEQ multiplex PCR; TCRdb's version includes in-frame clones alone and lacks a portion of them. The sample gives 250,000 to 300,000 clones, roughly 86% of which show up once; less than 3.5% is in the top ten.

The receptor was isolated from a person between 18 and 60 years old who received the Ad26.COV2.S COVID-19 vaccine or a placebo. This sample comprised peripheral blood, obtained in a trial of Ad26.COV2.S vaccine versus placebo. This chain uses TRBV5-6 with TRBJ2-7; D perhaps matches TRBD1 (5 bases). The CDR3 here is CASSADSPYEQYF. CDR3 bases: TGTGCCAGCAGCGCAGACAGTCCCTACGAGCAGTACTTC.